This TCR beta chain was identified during a study of response to subunit inactivated influenza vaccine. TCRdb ran MiXCR on the RT-PCR reads and lists one entry per CDR3 protein. The data contain approximately 480,000 distinct CDR3 sequences, 9.5% to 12% of them singletons. The CDR3 is made up of 12 amino acids. Trimming shortened V by 7 bases and J by 0 bases, and 9 bases separated the two germline ends. Germline V lookup: CDR1 SQVTM, CDR2 ANQGSEA. J is TRBJ1-1 and V is TRBV29-1, with D possibly TRBD1 on 5 matching bases. The receptor was derived from a man aged 50 to 59 who received an inactivated influenza vaccine. The material sequenced was PBMCs from blood, taken 45 days after vaccination. This CDR3 reads CSGRQMNTEAFF. The CDR3 DNA is TGCAGCGGTCGACAGATGAACACTGAAGCTTTCTTT.